The sequence of this TCR beta chain was determined in a study of blood T cell repertoires in COVID-19. Study-wide context: The analysed material was cDNA or gDNA that came from T cells, B-cell-depleted T cells, or PBMCs.

The germline CDR1 and CDR2 sequences are SGHVS and FQNEAQ. The CDR3 spans 15 residues. V dropped 1 base and J dropped 4 bases, with 11 bases sitting between them. Original data processing: Estimation of nucleated cell counts relied on the amplification of reference gene primers. The data were produced by immunoSEQ multiplex PCR, yet TCRdb's version contains in-frame clones alone and is incomplete. The DNA was the basis for D and trimming; V, J and clone size are from that table. The repertoire has roughly 400,000 clones, about nine tenths of them found once; the top ten carry 0.55% to 0.75%. The study recruited people aged about 18 to 90 years across about two dozen US areas. Participants reported their clinical history, and cohort assignment relied on those reports.

Sequencing used PBMCs or T cells enriched from blood (not recorded which). This receptor was taken from a man aged 18 to 35 who had recovered from COVID-19. J is TRBJ1-5 and V is TRBV7-8; D might be TRBD1 (5 bases). The CDR3 loop is CASSLVGGKNQPQHF. The CDR3 bases are TGTGCCAGCAGCTTAGTCGGGGGGAAAAATCAGCCCCAGCATTTT.